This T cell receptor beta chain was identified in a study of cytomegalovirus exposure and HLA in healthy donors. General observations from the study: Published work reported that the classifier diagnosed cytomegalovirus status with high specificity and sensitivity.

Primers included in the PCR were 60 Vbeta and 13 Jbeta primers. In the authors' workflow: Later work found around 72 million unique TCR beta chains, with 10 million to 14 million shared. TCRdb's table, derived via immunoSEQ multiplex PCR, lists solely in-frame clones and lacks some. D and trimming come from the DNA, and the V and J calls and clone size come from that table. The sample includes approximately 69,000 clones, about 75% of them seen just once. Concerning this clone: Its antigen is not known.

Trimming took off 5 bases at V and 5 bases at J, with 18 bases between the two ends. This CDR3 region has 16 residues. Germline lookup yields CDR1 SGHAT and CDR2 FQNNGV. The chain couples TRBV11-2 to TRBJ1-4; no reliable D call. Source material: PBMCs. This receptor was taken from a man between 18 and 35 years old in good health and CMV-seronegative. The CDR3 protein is CASSPKGVSQNEKLFF. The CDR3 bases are TGTGCCAGCAGCCCCAAGGGAGTCTCCCAGAATGAAAAACTGTTTTTT.